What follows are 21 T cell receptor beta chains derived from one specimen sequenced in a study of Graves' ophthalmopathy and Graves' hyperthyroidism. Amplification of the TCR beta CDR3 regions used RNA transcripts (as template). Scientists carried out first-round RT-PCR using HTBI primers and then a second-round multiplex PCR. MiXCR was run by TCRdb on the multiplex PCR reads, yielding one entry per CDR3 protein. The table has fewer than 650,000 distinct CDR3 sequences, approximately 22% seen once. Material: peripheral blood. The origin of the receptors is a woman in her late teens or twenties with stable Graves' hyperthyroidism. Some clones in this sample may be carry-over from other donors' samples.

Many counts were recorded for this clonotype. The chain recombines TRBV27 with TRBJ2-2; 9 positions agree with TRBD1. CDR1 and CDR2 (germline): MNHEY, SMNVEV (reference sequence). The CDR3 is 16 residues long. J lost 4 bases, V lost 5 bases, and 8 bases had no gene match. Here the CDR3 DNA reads TGTGCCAGCAGTCACCGTCGGACAGGGGCCACCGGGGAGCTGTTTTTT. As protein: CASSHRRTGATGELFF.

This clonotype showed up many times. In DNA, the CDR3 is TGTGCCAGCACCGAGGACACTGAAGCTTTCTTT. Protein product: CASTEDTEAFF. The gene calls are TRBV27 and TRBJ1-1, with unresolved D. CDR1 and CDR2 from the germline V gene are MNHEY and SMNVEV (reference sequence). Trimming shortened V by 7 bases and J by 3 bases, and 6 bases separated the two germline ends. CDR3 length equals 11 residues.

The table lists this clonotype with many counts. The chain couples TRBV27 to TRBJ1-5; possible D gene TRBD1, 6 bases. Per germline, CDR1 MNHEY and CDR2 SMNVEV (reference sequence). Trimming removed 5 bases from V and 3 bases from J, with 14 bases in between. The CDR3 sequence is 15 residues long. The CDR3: CASSRGVQPNQPQHF. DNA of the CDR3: TGTGCCAGCAGTAGGGGGGTACAACCCAATCAGCCCCAGCATTTT.

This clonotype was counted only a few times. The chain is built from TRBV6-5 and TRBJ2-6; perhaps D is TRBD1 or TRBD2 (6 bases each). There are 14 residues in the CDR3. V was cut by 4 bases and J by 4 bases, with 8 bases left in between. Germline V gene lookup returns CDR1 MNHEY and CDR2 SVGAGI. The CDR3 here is CASSWGAGANVLTF. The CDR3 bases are TGTGCCAGCAGTTGGGGGGCCGGGGCCAACGTCCTGACTTTC.

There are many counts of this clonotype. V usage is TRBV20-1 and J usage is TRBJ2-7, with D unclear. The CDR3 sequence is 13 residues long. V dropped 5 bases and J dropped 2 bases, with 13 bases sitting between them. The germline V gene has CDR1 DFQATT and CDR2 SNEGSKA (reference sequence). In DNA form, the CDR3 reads TGCAGTGCTCATGCCGGCGTTACCTACGAGCAGTACTTC. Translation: CSAHAGVTYEQYF.

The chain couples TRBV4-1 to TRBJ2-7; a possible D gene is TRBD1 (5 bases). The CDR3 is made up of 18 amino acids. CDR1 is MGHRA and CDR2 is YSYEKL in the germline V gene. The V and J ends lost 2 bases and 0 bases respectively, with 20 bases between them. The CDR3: CASSQYSSRDWNSYEQYF. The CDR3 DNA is TGCGCCAGCAGCCAATACTCCTCCAGGGATTGGAACTCCTACGAGCAGTACTTC.

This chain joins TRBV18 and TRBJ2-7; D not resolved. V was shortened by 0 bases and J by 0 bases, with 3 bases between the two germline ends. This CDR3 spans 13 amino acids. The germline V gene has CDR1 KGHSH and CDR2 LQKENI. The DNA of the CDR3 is TGTGCCAGCTCACCACCGGACTCCTACGAGCAGTACTTC. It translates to CASSPPDSYEQYF.

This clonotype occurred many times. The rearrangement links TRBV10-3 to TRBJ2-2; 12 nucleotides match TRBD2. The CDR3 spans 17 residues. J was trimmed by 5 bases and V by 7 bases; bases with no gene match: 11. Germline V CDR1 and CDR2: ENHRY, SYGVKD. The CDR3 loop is CAITKTSGSTGTGELFF. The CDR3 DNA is TGTGCCATCACTAAGACTAGCGGGAGTACGGGGACCGGGGAGCTGTTTTTT.

The CDR3 sequence: CASSLGRVSNQPQHF. The DNA of the CDR3 is TGTGCCAGCAGTTTAGGCAGGGTGAGCAATCAGCCCCAGCATTTT. This sequence joins TRBV12-3 or TRBV12-4 and TRBJ1-5; TRBD1 might be the D (5 bases). The germline V and J ends were trimmed by 1 base and 1 base, with 8 bases remaining between them. This CDR3 comprises 15 residues.

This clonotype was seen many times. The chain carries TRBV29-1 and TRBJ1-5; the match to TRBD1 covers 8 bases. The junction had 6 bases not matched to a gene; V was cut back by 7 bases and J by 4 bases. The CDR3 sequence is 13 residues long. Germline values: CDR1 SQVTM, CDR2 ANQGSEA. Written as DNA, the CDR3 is TGCAGCGGCGGACAGGGTGGGAATCAGCCCCAGCATTTT. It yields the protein CSGGQGGNQPQHF.

The CDR3 nucleotides are TGCAGTGCTCCGCGGGGGGGCTGGGAGACCCAGTACTTC. Translated: CSAPRGGWETQYF. The chain has TRBV20-1 and TRBJ2-5, with 9 bases fitting TRBD2. This CDR3 has 13 residues. Germline V CDR1 and CDR2: DFQATT, SNEGSKA (reference sequence). The ends lost 5 bases at V and 5 bases at J; junction bases unmatched: 6.

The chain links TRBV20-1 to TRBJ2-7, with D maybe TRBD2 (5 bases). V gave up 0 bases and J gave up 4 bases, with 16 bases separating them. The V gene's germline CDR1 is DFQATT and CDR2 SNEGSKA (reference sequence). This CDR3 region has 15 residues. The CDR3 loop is CSARDVEREGYEQYF. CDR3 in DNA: TGCAGTGCTAGAGATGTGGAACGGGAAGGGTACGAGCAGTACTTC.

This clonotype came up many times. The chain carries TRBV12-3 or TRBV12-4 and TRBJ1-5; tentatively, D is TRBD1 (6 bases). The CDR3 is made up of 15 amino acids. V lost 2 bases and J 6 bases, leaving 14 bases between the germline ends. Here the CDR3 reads CASSLSAGAGQPQHF. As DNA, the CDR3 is TGTGCCAGCAGTTTAAGTGCAGGGGCCGGTCAGCCCCAGCATTTT.

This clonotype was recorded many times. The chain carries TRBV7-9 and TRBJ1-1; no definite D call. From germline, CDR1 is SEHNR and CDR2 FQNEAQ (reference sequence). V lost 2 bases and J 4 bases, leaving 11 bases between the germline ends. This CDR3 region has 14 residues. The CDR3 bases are TGTGCCAGCAGCTTATCTGGGAAGAGCACTGAAGCTTTCTTT. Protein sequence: CASSLSGKSTEAFF.

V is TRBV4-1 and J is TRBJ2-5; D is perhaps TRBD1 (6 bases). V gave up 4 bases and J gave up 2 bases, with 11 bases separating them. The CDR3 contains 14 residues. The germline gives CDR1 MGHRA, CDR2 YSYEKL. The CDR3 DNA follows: TGCGCCAGCAGCCGTTTAGACAGGCAAGAGACCCAGTACTTC. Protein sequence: CASSRLDRQETQYF.

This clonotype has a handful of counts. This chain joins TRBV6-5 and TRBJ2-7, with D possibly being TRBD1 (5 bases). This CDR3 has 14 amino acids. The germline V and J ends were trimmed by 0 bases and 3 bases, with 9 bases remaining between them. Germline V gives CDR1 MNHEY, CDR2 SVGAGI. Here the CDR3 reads CASSYSDRVYEQYF. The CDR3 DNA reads TGTGCCAGCAGTTACTCCGACAGAGTCTACGAGCAGTACTTC.

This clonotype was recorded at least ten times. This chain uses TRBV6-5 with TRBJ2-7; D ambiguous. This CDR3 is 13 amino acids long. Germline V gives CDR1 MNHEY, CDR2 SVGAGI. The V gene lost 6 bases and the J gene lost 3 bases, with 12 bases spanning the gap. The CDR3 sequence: CASRGTTNYEQYF. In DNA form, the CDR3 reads TGTGCCAGCAGGGGAACAACGAACTACGAGCAGTACTTC.

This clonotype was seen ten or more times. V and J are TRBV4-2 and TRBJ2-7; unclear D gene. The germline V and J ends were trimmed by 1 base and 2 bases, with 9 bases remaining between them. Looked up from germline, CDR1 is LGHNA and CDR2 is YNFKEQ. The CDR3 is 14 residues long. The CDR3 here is CASSQGQLTYEQYF. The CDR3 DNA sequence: TGTGCCAGCAGCCAAGGCCAGTTAACCTACGAGCAGTACTTC.

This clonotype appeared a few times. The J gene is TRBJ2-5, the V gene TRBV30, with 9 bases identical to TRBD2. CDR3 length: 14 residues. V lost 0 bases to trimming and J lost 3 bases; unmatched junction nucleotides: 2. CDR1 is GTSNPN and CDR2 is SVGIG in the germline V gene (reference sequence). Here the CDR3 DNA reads TGTGCCTGGAGTGTGGTAGCGGGGGAAGAGACCCAGTACTTC. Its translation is CAWSVVAGEETQYF.

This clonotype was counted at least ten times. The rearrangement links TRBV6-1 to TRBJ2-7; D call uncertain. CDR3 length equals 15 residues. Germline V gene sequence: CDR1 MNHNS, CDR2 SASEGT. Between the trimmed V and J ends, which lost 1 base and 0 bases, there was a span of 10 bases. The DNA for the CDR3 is TGTGCCAGCAGTGAAGTGGTGGCAGCCTCCTACGAGCAGTACTTC. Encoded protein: CASSEVVAASYEQYF.

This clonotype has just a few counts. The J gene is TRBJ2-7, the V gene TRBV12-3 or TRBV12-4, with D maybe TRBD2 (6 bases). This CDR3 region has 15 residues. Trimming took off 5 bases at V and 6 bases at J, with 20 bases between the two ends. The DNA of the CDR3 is TGTGCCAGCAGTCTCCGGGGGACGGGGAACTCCGAGCAGTACTTC. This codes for CASSLRGTGNSEQYF.